In its sample, the clone carrying this T cell receptor (beta chain) was seen once. The antigen is not known. Germline lookup yields CDR1 SGHTA and CDR2 FQGNSA. V was clipped by 8 bases and J by 0 bases, with 11 bases between them. The CDR3 runs to 13 residues. The data belong to a study of cytotoxic CD8 clonotypes in ibrutinib-treated CLL. Looking at the study overall: After a median of around 70 months, some 14 patients stayed remitted and some 12 progressed; responses had been partial in some 25 and complete in 2. General study findings and limits: Sustained-remission and progressing patients' sampling times differed. Before falling back toward baseline at progression, clonality had risen at the time of ibrutinib response.

Investigators sourced 1.5 to 2 micrograms of genomic DNA from cryopreserved PBMCs for TCR beta libraries. The method was immunoSEQ multiplex PCR; TCRdb's version includes in-frame clones alone and lacks a portion of them. The table shows 160,000 or so clones, with roughly 80% occurring only once. This TCR was recovered from a human donor with chronic lymphocytic leukemia. V and J are TRBV7-2 and TRBJ2-7; D possibly uses TRBD1 or TRBD2 (6 bases each). The input for sequencing was PBMCs, taken after 24 months of ibrutinib treatment. CDR3 sequence (DNA): TGTGCCAGCGGAGAGGGGGGCTCCTACGAGCAGTACTTC. Its protein is CASGEGGSYEQYF.